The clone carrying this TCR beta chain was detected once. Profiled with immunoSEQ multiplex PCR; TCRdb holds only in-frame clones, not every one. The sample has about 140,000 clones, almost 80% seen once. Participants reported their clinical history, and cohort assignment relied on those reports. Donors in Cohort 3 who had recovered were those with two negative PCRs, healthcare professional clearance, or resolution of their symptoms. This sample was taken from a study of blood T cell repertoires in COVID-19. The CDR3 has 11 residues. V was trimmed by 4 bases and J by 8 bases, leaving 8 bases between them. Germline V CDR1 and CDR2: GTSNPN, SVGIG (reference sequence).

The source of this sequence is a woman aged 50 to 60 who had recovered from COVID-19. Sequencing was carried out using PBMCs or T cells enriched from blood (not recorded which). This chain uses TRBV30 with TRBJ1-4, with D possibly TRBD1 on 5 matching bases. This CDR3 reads CAWIGGEKLFF. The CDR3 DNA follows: TGTGCCTGGATTGGGGGGGAAAAACTGTTTTTT.